This is a list of T cell receptor beta chains from one sample in a study of immune evolution from preneoplasia to lung adenocarcinoma. Sequencing was performed with immunoSEQ multiplex PCR; in TCRdb, only in-frame clones are kept and a portion is missing. Of 7,300 or so clones listed, 72% are singletons. The sample was FFPE lung adenocarcinoma in situ tissue. The receptors here all came from a donor older than 65 with lung adenocarcinoma. Some clones in this sample may be carry-over from other donors' samples. Both conserved end residues are part of each CDR3. Each record gives: clone size, J gene, V gene, CDR3 length, D gene, CDR3 DNA, CDR3 protein. D genes are given only for firm matches. Clone size is shown for a subset of rows, as once, few, many or a class of expanded clone.

size: NA
J: TRBJ2-5
V: TRBV29-1
length: 16
D: TRBD2
DNA: TGCAGCGTGACGACGCCACTTGGGAGGGGACAAGAGACCCAGTACTTC
CDR3: CSVTTPLGRGQETQYF

size: NA
J: TRBJ1-1
V: TRBV6-6
length: 16
D: TRBD1
DNA: TGTGCCAGCAGCCCAGACCCCAGGGGGCTATGGACTGAAGCTTTCTTT
CDR3: CASSPDPRGLWTEAFF

size: NA
J: TRBJ1-6
V: TRBV28
length: 16
D: TRBD1
DNA: TGTGCCAGCAGTTTAAGTATGGGACAGGGGAATTCACCCCTCCACTTT
CDR3: CASSLSMGQGNSPLHF

size: once
J: TRBJ2-1
V: TRBV7-9
length: 12
D: NA
DNA: TGTGCCAGCAGCCTAATGCAGGGGGAGCAGTTCTTC
CDR3: CASSLMQGEQFF

size: NA
J: TRBJ1-1
V: TRBV5-4
length: 14
D: NA
DNA: TGTGCCAGCAGCCCCGGACGGACGAACACTGAAGCTTTCTTT
CDR3: CASSPGRTNTEAFF

size: NA
J: TRBJ1-1
V: TRBV19
length: 14
D: NA
DNA: TGTGCCAGTAGAGGGACCCACATGAACACTGAAGCTTTCTTT
CDR3: CASRGTHMNTEAFF

size: NA
J: TRBJ1-5
V: TRBV7-6
length: 13
D: NA
DNA: TGTGCCAGCAGCTTCAGCAGGGACCAGCCCCAGCATTTT
CDR3: CASSFSRDQPQHF

size: NA
J: TRBJ1-2
V: TRBV5-1
length: 12
D: NA
DNA: TGCGCCAGCAGCTTGGGCCCGGGGGGCTACACCTTC
CDR3: CASSLGPGGYTF

size: NA
J: TRBJ1-4
V: TRBV11-1
length: 13
D: NA
DNA: TGTGCCAGCAGCCGCCCGACAGAGGAAAAACTGTTTTTT
CDR3: CASSRPTEEKLFF

size: NA
J: TRBJ1-1
V: TRBV5-1
length: 14
D: NA
DNA: TGCGCCAGCAGCTTGGGGGCACTGAACACTGAAGCTTTCTTT
CDR3: CASSLGALNTEAFF

size: once
J: TRBJ1-2
V: TRBV5-1
length: 14
D: NA
DNA: TGCGCCAGCAGCTCCGGCCTGGGGGACTATGGCTACACCTTC
CDR3: CASSSGLGDYGYTF

size: NA
J: TRBJ2-2
V: TRBV19
length: 15
D: TRBD2
DNA: TGTGCCAGTAGTATTGGCGGGGGGGCAGCCGGGGAGCTGTTTTTT
CDR3: CASSIGGGAAGELFF

size: NA
J: TRBJ2-3
V: TRBV5-8
length: 14
D: NA
DNA: TGTGCCAGCAGCTTCGACAGTCTCACAGATACGCAGTATTTT
CDR3: CASSFDSLTDTQYF

size: NA
J: TRBJ2-1
V: TRBV7-2
length: 15
D: TRBD2
DNA: TGTGCCAGCAGCTTAGGACTAGCGTACGTCAATGAGCAGTTCTTC
CDR3: CASSLGLAYVNEQFF

size: NA
J: TRBJ1-3
V: TRBV6-5
length: 14
D: NA
DNA: TGTGCCAGCAGTGTAGGGGCGAGTGGAAACACCATATATTTT
CDR3: CASSVGASGNTIYF

size: NA
J: TRBJ2-3
V: TRBV7-3
length: 14
D: NA
DNA: TGTGCCAGCAGCTTAACACCCCCTCCCGATACGCAGTATTTT
CDR3: CASSLTPPPDTQYF

size: NA
J: TRBJ2-5
V: TRBV11-2
length: 14
D: NA
DNA: TGTGCCAGCAGCTTAGTTGTGCTCGGGGAGACCCAGTACTTC
CDR3: CASSLVVLGETQYF

size: NA
J: TRBJ2-7
V: TRBV9
length: 14
D: NA
DNA: TGTGCCAGCAGCCTCGCGGCGAGCTCCTACGAGCAGTACTTT
CDR3: CASSLAASSYEQYF

size: NA
J: TRBJ2-7
V: TRBV29-1
length: 13
D: NA
DNA: TGCAGCGGCAAGGGGGGGCTCAGCGACGAGCAGTACTTC
CDR3: CSGKGGLSDEQYF

size: NA
J: TRBJ2-2
V: TRBV6-5
length: 14
D: TRBD1
DNA: TGTGCCAGCAGACAGGGGGCGAACACCGGGGAGCTGTTTTTT
CDR3: CASRQGANTGELFF

size: few
J: TRBJ2-6
V: TRBV19
length: 13
D: TRBD2
DNA: TGTGCCAGTAGTCCCGGGAGGGGTTACGTCCTGACTTTC
CDR3: CASSPGRGYVLTF

size: NA
J: TRBJ1-6
V: TRBV6-6
length: 15
D: NA
DNA: TGTGCCAGCAGCCAAGGGACACTCAGTAATTCACCCCTCCACTTT
CDR3: CASSQGTLSNSPLHF

size: NA
J: TRBJ2-5
V: TRBV5-5
length: 16
D: NA
DNA: TGTGCCAGCAGCCAGGGGGCTAGCGGGGCACAAGAGACCCAGTACTTC
CDR3: CASSQGASGAQETQYF

size: NA
J: TRBJ2-3
V: TRBV5-4
length: 15
D: TRBD2
DNA: TGTGCCAGCAACCCAGGGCGGGGGGGCACAGATACGCAGTATTTT
CDR3: CASNPGRGGTDTQYF

size: NA
J: TRBJ1-4
V: TRBV13
length: 15
D: NA
DNA: TGTGCCAGCAGCTCGTTCAGGGGCACTAATGAAAAACTGTTTTTT
CDR3: CASSSFRGTNEKLFF

size: NA
J: TRBJ1-5
V: TRBV7-8
length: 15
D: NA
DNA: TGTGCCAGCAGCTTAGAAGGGAATAGCAATCAGCCCCAGCATTTT
CDR3: CASSLEGNSNQPQHF

size: few
J: TRBJ2-7
V: TRBV5-1
length: 15
D: NA
DNA: TGCGCCAGCAGCAGACTGGGGGGTGATTTGTACGAGCAGTACTTC
CDR3: CASSRLGGDLYEQYF

size: once
J: TRBJ2-3
V: TRBV5-1
length: 14
D: NA
DNA: TGCGCCAGCAGCTTGGGCGGGAGCACAGATACGCAGTATTTT
CDR3: CASSLGGSTDTQYF

size: NA
J: TRBJ2-1
V: TRBV27
length: 15
D: NA
DNA: TGTGCCAGCAGTCAGCCGGCAGGCTCCTACAATGAGCAGTTCTTC
CDR3: CASSQPAGSYNEQFF

size: NA
J: TRBJ2-7
V: TRBV7-2
length: 13
D: NA
DNA: TGTGCCAGCAGCTTAGTCTCCTCCTACGAGCAGTACTTC
CDR3: CASSLVSSYEQYF

size: NA
J: TRBJ1-5
V: TRBV4-2
length: 14
D: NA
DNA: TGTGCCAGCAGCCAAGAGAGGGGTCCTCAGCCCCAGCATTTT
CDR3: CASSQERGPQPQHF

size: NA
J: TRBJ1-5
V: TRBV7-9
length: 15
D: TRBD1
DNA: TGTGCCAGCAGCCCCGGGACAGGATCAGGTCAGCCCCAGCATTTT
CDR3: CASSPGTGSGQPQHF

size: NA
J: TRBJ2-7
V: TRBV6-1
length: 15
D: NA
DNA: TGTGCCAGCAGGGGCCGCAAGGGCCAAACGGATGAGCAGTACTTC
CDR3: CASRGRKGQTDEQYF

size: once
J: TRBJ1-1
V: TRBV5-1
length: 13
D: NA
DNA: TGCGCCGGCAGCTTAGGGGCAAACACTGAAGCTTTCTTT
CDR3: CAGSLGANTEAFF

size: NA
J: TRBJ1-4
V: TRBV19
length: 16
D: TRBD1
DNA: TGTGCCAGTAGTATAGGCACAGGGGGCGTTGGAGAAAAACTGTTTTTT
CDR3: CASSIGTGGVGEKLFF

size: NA
J: TRBJ1-1
V: TRBV27
length: 12
D: NA
DNA: TGTGCCAGCAGTGAGGGAGGCACTGAAGCTTTCTTT
CDR3: CASSEGGTEAFF

size: NA
J: TRBJ1-6
V: TRBV14
length: 13
D: NA
DNA: TGTGCCAGCAGCCACGGACATGGGTCACCCCTCCACTTT
CDR3: CASSHGHGSPLHF

size: NA
J: TRBJ2-3
V: TRBV7-9
length: 15
D: NA
DNA: TGTGCCAGCAGCTCACCAGTCCGAGTGTTAGATACGCAGTATTTT
CDR3: CASSSPVRVLDTQYF

size: NA
J: TRBJ2-2
V: TRBV30
length: 14
D: TRBD2
DNA: TGTGCCTCCGGACTAGCGGCGATCACCGGGGAGCTGTTTTTT
CDR3: CASGLAAITGELFF

size: once
J: TRBJ2-7
V: TRBV27
length: 16
D: TRBD1
DNA: TGTGCCAGCAGTCCTTCTTCCGGGACAGTTTTTTACGAGCAGTACTTC
CDR3: CASSPSSGTVFYEQYF

size: NA
J: TRBJ1-2
V: TRBV13
length: 12
D: NA
DNA: TGTGCCAGCAGCGACCGGGTCTATGGCTACACCTTC
CDR3: CASSDRVYGYTF

size: NA
J: TRBJ2-3
V: TRBV4-1
length: 16
D: NA
DNA: TGCGCCAGCAGCCAATTGGACCTGGTTAGCACAGATACGCAGTATTTT
CDR3: CASSQLDLVSTDTQYF

size: NA
J: TRBJ1-5
V: TRBV27
length: 15
D: TRBD1
DNA: TGTGCCAGCAGTGTGAGGGGGCTCAACAATCAGCCCCAGCATTTT
CDR3: CASSVRGLNNQPQHF

size: once
J: TRBJ2-3
V: TRBV4-2
length: 17
D: TRBD2
DNA: TGTGCCAGCAGCCAAGTGTCCCTAGCGGGGGCTCCAGATACGCAGTATTTT
CDR3: CASSQVSLAGAPDTQYF

size: few
J: TRBJ2-1
V: TRBV27
length: 15
D: TRBD2
DNA: TGTGCCAGCAGTCCGGGGACTAGCGCGCTAAATGAGCAGTTCTTC
CDR3: CASSPGTSALNEQFF

size: NA
J: TRBJ1-3
V: TRBV5-1
length: 15
D: TRBD1
DNA: TGCGCCAGCAGCACCAGGGGGCTCTCTGGAAACACCATATATTTT
CDR3: CASSTRGLSGNTIYF

size: NA
J: TRBJ2-2
V: TRBV15
length: 15
D: TRBD2
DNA: TGTGCCACCAGCAGCCTACTAGCGGGGGTGGGGGAGCTGTTTTTT
CDR3: CATSSLLAGVGELFF

size: few
J: TRBJ2-1
V: TRBV28
length: 13
D: TRBD2
DNA: TGTGCCAGCAGTCAACTCCCGGCGGCTAGCGGGGTCTTC
CDR3: CASSQLPAASGVF